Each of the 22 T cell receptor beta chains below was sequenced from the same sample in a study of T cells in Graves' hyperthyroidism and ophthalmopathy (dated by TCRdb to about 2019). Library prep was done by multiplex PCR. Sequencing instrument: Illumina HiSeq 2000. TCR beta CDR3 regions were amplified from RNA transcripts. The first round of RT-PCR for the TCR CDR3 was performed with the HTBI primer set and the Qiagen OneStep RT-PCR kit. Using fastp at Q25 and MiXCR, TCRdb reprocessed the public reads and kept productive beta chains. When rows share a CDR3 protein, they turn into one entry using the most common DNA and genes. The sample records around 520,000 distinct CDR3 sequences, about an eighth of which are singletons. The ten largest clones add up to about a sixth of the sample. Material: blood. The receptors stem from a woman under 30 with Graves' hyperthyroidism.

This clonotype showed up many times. The CDR3 protein is CASSSTGTGVYEQFF. The DNA for the CDR3 is TGTGCCAGCAGCTCCACCGGGACAGGAGTCTATGAGCAGTTCTTC. The chain carries TRBV11-2 and TRBJ2-1; 8 bases align to TRBD1. Germline V CDR1 and CDR2: SGHAT, FQNNGV. This CDR3 region has 15 residues. V was pared by 4 bases and J by 8 bases, with 10 bases of the junction left unmatched.

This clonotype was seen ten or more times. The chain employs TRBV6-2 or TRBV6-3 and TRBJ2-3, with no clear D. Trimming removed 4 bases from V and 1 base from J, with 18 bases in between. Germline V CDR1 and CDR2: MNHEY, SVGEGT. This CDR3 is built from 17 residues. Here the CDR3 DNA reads TGTGCCAGCAGTTTCGATCGGACGGCTTCGGGCACAGATACGCAGTATTTT. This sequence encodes CASSFDRTASGTDTQYF.

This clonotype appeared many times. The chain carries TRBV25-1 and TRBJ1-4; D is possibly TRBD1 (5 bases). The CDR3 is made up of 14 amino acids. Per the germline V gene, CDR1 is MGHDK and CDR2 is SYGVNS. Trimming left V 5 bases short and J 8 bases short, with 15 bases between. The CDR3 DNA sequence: TGTGCCAGCAGTCCAGAAGGGGTTAGGGAAAAACTGTTTTTT. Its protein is CASSPEGVREKLFF.

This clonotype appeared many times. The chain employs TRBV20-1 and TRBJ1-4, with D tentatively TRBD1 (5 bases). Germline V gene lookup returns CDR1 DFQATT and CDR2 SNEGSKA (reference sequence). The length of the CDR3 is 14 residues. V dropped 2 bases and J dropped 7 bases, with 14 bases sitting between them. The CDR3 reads CSARQRGRSEKLFF. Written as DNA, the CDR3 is TGCAGTGCTAGACAACGGGGGAGGAGTGAAAAACTGTTTTTT.

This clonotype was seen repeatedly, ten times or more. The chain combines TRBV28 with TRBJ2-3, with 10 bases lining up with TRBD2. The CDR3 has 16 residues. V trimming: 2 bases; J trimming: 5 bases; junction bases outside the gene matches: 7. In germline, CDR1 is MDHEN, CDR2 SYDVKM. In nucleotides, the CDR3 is TGTGCCAGCAGTTTAGTTGAACTAGCGGGACAAGATACGCAGTATTTT. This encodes CASSLVELAGQDTQYF.

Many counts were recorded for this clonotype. The CDR3 loop is CASSFRDRVNEQFF. CDR3 nucleotides: TGTGCCAGCAGCTTCCGGGACAGGGTCAATGAGCAGTTCTTC. V gene TRBV7-2 combines with J gene TRBJ2-1; TRBD1 matches at 9 bases. V trimming: 3 bases; J trimming: 6 bases; junction bases outside the gene matches: 3. Looked up from germline, CDR1 is SGHTA and CDR2 is FQGNSA. This CDR3 contains 14 residues.

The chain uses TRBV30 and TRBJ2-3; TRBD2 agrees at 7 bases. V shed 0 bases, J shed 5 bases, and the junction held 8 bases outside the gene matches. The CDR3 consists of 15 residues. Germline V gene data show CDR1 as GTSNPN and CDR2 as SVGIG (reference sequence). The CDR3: CAWSVPPTSVDTQYF. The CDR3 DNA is TGTGCCTGGAGTGTACCCCCTACTAGCGTAGATACGCAGTATTTT.

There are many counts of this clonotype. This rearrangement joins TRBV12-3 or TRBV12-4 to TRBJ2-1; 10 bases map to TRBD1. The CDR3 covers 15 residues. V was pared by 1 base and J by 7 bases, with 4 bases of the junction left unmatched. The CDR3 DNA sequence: TGTGCCAGCAGTTTAGTTCCGGGACAGGGGAATGAGCAGTTCTTC. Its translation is CASSLVPGQGNEQFF.

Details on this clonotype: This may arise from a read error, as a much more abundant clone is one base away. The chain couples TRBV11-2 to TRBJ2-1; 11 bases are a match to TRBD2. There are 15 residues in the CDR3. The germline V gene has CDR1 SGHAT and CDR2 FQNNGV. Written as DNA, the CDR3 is TGTGGCAGCAGTCTTCCTAGCGGGGGGTACAATGAGCAGTTCTTC. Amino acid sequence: CGSSLPSGGYNEQFF.

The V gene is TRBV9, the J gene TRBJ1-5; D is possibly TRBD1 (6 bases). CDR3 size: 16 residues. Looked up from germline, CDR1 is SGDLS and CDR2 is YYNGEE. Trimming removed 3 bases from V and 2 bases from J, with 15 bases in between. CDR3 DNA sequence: TGTGCCAGCAGCGCCGTATTGGGGGGCGGCAATCAGCCCCAGCATTTT. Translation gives CASSAVLGGGNQPQHF. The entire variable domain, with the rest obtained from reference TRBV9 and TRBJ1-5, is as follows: DSGVTQTPKHLITATGQRVTLRCSPRSGDLSVYWYQQSLDQGLQFLIQYYNGEERAKGNILERFSAQQFPDLHSELNLSSLELGDSALYFCASSAVLGGGNQPQHFGDGTRLSIL.

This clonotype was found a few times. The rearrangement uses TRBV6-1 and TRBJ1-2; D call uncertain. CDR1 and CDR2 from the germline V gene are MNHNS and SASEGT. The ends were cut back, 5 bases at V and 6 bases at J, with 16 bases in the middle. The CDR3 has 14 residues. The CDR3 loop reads CASSSPAAFNGYTF. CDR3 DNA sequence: TGTGCCAGCAGTTCTCCAGCGGCTTTTAATGGCTACACCTTC.

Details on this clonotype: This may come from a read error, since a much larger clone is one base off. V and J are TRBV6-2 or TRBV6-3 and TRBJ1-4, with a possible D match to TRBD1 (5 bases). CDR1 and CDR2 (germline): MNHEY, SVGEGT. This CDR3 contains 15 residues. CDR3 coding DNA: TGTGCCAGCAGTTACTCGGGGGGTAGAAATGAAAAACTGCTTTTT. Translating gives CASSYSGGRNEKLLF.

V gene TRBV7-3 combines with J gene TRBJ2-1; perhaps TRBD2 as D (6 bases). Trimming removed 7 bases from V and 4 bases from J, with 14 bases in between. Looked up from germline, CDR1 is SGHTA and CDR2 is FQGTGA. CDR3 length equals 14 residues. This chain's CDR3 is CASTPGEEYNEQFF. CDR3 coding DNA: TGTGCCAGCACCCCGGGGGAGGAGTACAATGAGCAGTTCTTC. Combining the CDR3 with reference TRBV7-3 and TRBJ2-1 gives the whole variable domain GAGVSQTPSNKVTEKGKYVELRCDPISGHTALYWYRQSLGQGPEFLIYFQGTGAADDSGLPNDRFFAVRPEGSVSTLKIQRTERGDSAVYLCASTPGEEYNEQFFGPGTRLTVL.

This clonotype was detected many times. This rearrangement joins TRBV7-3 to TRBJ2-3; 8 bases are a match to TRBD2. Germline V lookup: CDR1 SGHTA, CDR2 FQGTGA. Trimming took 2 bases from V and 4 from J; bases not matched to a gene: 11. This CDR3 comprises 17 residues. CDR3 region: CASSLSGWGLDPDTQYF. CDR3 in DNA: TGTGCCAGCAGCTTATCCGGGTGGGGACTAGACCCAGATACGCAGTATTTT. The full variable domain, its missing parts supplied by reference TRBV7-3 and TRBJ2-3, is GAGVSQTPSNKVTEKGKYVELRCDPISGHTALYWYRQSLGQGPEFLIYFQGTGAADDSGLPNDRFFAVRPEGSVSTLKIQRTERGDSAVYLCASSLSGWGLDPDTQYFGPGTRLTVL.

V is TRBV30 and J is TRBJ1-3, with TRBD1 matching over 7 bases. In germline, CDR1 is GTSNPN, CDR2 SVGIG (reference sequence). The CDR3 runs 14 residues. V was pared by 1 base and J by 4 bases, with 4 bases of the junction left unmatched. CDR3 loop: CAWSEGTAGNTIYF. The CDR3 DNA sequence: TGTGCCTGGAGTGAGGGGACAGCGGGAAACACCATATATTTT.

CDR3 DNA: TGTGCCAGCAGCTTAGGTTCCAGCGGTCAAGAGACCCAGTACTTC. This codes for CASSLGSSGQETQYF. The chain has TRBV7-6 and TRBJ2-5, with a tentative D call TRBD2 (5 bases). V was pared by 1 base and J by 2 bases, with 11 bases between. Germline values: CDR1 SGHVS, CDR2 FNYEAQ. CDR3 size: 15 residues.

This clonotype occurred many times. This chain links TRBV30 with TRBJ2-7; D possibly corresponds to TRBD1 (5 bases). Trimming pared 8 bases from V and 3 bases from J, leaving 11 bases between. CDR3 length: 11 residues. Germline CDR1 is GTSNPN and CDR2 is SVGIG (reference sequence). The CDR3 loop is CAATGYYEQYV. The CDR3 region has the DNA TGTGCCGCCACAGGCTACTACGAGCAGTACGTC.

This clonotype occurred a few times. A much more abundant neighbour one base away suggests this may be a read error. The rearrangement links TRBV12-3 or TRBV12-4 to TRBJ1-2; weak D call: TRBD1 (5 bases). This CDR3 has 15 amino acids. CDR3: CASNVQGVLSYGCTF. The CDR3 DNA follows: TGTGCCAGCAATGTGCAGGGAGTTCTCTCCTATGGCTGCACCTTC.

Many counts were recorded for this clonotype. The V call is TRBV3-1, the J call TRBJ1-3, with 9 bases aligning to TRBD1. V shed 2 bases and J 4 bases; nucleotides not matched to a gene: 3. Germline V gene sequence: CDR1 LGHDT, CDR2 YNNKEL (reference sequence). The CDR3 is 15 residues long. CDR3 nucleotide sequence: TGTGCCAGCAGCCAATGGGGGACAGGGGGAAACACCATATATTTT. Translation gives CASSQWGTGGNTIYF.

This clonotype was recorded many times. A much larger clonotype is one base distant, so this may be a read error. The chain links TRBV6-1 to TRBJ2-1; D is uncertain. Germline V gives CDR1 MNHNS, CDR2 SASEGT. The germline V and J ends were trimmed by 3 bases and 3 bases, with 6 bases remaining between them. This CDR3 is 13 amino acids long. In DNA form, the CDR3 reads TGTGCCAGCAGTGATGGCGGCTACAATGAGCAGTTCTTC. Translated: CASSDGGYNEQFF.

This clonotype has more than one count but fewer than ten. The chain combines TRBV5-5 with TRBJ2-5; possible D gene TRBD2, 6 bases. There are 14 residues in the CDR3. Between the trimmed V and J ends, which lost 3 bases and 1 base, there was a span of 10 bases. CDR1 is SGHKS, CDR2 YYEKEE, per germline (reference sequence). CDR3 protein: CASSSGGVQETQYF. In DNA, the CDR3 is TGTGCCAGCAGCTCTGGCGGGGTCCAAGAGACCCAGTACTTC.

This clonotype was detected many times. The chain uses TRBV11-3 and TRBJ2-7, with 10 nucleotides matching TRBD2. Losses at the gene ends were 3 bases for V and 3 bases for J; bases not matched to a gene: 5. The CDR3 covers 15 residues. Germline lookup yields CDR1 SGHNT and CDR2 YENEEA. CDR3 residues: CASSFAGTSDYEQYF. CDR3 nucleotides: TGTGCCAGCAGCTTCGCTGGGACTAGCGACTACGAGCAGTACTTC.